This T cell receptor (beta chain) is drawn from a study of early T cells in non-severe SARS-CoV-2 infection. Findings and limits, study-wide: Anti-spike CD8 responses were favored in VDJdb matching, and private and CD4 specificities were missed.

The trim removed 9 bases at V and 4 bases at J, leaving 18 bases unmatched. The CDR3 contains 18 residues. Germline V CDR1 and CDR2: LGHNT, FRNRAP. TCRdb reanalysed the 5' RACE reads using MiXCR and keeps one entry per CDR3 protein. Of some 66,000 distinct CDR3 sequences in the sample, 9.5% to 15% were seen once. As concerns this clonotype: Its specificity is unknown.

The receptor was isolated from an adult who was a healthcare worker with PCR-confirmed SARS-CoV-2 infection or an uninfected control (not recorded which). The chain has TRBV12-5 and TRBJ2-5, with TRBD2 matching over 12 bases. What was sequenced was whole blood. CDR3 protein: CASESRITSGGIGETQYF. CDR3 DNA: TGTGCTAGCGAAAGCCGTATTACTAGCGGGGGGATCGGAGAGACCCAGTACTTC.